The rows below give T cell receptor beta chains drawn from one sample of a study of T cell repertoires in cytomegalovirus infection. TCRdb reanalysed the reads using MiXCR and keeps one entry per CDR3 protein. Altogether 350,000 to 450,000 distinct CDR3 sequences are present, 15% to 20% being singletons, with the ten largest covering roughly 8.7%. The sequencing sample was made of PBMCs. These receptors originate from a human donor in good health (CMV status not recorded). Some clones in this sample may be carry-over from other donors' samples. CDR3s include the opening cysteine and the closing phenylalanine or tryptophan. The D gene is left open where the match is weak. A row's size may be missing; if present it is once, few, many or a size class.

>.|TRBV19|TRBD1|TRBJ2-1
TGTGCCAGTAGTGGTCGACAGGGGGCATCCTACAATGAGCAGTTCTTC
CASSGRQGASYNEQFF
>few|TRBV5-8|.|TRBJ2-7
TGTGCCAGCAGCCGTCCCCGGGGAAGTTCCTACGAGCAGTACTTC
CASSRPRGSSYEQYF
>few|TRBV5-1|.|TRBJ2-5
TGCGCCAGCACCGCCAGACAGATCCCCCAAGAGACCCAGTACTTC
CASTARQIPQETQYF
>many|TRBV11-3|.|TRBJ1-1
TGTGCCAGCAGCTTAGAAACGCTCAATTCTAAGTGCACTGAAGCTTTCTTT
CASSLETLNSKCTEAFF
>few|TRBV6-6|TRBD2|TRBJ2-7
TGTGCCAGCAGTCATAGCGGGAGCGCGAGCGAGCAGTACTTC
CASSHSGSASEQYF
>.|TRBV10-3|TRBD2|TRBJ2-7
TGTGCCATCAGTGAGTCGGGAGGGAGGTCGAGCTCCTACGAGCAGTACTTC
CAISESGGRSSSYEQYF
>.|TRBV5-6|.|TRBJ2-4
TGTGCCAGCAGCTTGTGGTACGGGCGGGACATACACTTC
CASSLWYGRDIHF
>many|TRBV7-9|TRBD1|TRBJ2-3
TGTGCCAGCAGCCCTCCGGGACAGGGGGCAACAGATACGCAGTATTTT
CASSPPGQGATDTQYF
>few|TRBV12-3/TRBV12-4|.|TRBJ1-5
TGTGCCAGCAGTTTAGGACGGGGCGAACAGCATTTT
CASSLGRGEQHF
>few|TRBV4-1|.|TRBJ1-5
TGCGCCAGCAGCCAAGATGGACATTATAGCAATCAGCCCCAGCATTTT
CASSQDGHYSNQPQHF
>many|TRBV6-2/TRBV6-3|TRBD1|TRBJ2-7
TGTGCCAGCAGTCGCGACGGACAGGGGGTCGCGTACTTC
CASSRDGQGVAYF